This T cell receptor (beta chain) was sequenced during a study of T cell changes during pregnancy in multiple sclerosis. The protocol was immunoSEQ multiplex PCR, while the TCRdb copy is restricted to in-frame clones and leaves out a portion. The table has 88,000 or so clones, about 91% seen once. The sample was peripheral blood, taken before pregnancy. The TCR originated in a female donor with multiple sclerosis, enrolled in a pregnancy study.

The CDR3 region has the DNA TGCGCCAGCAGCTTAGGAACTACGAACTATGGCTACACCTTC. This codes for CASSLGTTNYGYTF. The chain uses TRBV5-1 and TRBJ1-2; D unclear. CDR1 and CDR2 from the germline V gene are SGHRS and YFSETQ. CDR3 length: 14 amino acids. Trimming removed 2 bases from V and 2 bases from J, with 10 bases in between.